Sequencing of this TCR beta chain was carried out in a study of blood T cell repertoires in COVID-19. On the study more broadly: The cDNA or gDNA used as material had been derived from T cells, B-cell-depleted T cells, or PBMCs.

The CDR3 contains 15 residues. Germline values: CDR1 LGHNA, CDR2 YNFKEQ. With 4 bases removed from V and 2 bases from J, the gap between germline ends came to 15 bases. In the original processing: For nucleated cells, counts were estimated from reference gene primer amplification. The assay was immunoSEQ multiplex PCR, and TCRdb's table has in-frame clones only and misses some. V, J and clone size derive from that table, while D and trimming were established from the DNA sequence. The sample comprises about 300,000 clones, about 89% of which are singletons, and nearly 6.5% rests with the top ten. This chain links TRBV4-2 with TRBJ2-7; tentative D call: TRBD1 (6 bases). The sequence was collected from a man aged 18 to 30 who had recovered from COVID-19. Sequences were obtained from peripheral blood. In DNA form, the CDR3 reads TGTGCCAGCAGCCCTTATCAGGGGAGCCCCTACGAGCAGTACTTC. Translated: CASSPYQGSPYEQYF.